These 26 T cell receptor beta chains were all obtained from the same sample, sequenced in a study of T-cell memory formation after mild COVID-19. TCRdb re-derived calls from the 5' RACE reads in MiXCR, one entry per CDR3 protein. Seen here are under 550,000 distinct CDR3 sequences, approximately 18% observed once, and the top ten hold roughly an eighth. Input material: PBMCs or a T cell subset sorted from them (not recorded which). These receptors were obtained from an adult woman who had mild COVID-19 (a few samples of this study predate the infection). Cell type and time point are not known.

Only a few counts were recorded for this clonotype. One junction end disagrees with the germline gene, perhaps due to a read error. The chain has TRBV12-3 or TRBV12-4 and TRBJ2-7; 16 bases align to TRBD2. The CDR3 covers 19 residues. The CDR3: CASSSTILGTSGRAYEQYF. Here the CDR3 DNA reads TGTGCCAGCAGTTCCACTATCCTCGGGACTAGCGGGAGGGCCTATGAGCAGTACTTC.

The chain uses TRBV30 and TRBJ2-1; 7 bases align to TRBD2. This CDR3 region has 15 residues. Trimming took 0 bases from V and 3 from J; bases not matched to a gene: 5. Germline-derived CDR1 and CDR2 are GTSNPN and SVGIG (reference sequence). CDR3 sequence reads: CAWSVLAVYYNEQFF. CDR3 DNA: TGTGCCTGGAGTGTGCTAGCGGTATACTACAATGAGCAGTTCTTC.

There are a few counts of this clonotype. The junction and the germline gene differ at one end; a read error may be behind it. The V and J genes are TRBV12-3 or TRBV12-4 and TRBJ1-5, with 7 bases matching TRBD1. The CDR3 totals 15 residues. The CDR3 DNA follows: TGTGCCAGCAGCCAAGGGGGCGGGAACAATCAGCGCCAGCATTTT. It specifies CASSQGGGNNQRQHF.

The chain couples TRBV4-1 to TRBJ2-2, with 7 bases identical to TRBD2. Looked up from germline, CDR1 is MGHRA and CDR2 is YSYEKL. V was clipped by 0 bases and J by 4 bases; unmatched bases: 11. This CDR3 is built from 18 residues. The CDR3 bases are TGCGCCAGCAGCCAAGATCGTCTGGGGAGGGGAGCCACCGGGGAGCTGTTTTTT. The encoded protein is CASSQDRLGRGATGELFF.

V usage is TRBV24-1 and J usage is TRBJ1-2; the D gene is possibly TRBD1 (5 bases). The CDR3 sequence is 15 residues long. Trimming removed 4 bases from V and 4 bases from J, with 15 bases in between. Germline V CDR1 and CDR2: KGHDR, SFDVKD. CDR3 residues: CATSDGGGHIYGYTF. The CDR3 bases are TGTGCCACCAGTGACGGGGGAGGCCACATCTATGGCTACACCTTC.

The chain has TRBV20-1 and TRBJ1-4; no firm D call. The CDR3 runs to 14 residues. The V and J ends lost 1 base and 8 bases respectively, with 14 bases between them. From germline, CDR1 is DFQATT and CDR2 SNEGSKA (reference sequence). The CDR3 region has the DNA TGCAGTGCTAGAGGCTCGGGGTTGAACGAAAAACTGTTTTTT. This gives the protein CSARGSGLNEKLFF.

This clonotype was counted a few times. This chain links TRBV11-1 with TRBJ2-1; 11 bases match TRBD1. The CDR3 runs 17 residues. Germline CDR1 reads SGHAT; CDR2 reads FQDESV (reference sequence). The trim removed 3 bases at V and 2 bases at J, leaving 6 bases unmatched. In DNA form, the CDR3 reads TGTGCCAGCAGCTTTGGCGGGACAGGGGGAACCTACAATGAGCAGTTCTTC. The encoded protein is CASSFGGTGGTYNEQFF. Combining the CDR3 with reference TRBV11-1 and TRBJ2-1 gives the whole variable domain EAEVAQSPRYKITEKSQAVAFWCDPISGHATLYWYRQILGQGPELLVQFQDESVVDDSQLPKDRFSAERLKGVDSTLKIQPAELGDSAMYLCASSFGGTGGTYNEQFFGPGTRLTVL.

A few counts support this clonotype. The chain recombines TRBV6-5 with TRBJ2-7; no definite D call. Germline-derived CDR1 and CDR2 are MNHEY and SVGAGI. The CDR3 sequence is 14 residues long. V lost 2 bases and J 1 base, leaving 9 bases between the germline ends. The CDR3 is CASSYVGKSYEQYF. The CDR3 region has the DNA TGTGCCAGCAGTTACGTGGGAAAATCCTACGAGCAGTACTTC.

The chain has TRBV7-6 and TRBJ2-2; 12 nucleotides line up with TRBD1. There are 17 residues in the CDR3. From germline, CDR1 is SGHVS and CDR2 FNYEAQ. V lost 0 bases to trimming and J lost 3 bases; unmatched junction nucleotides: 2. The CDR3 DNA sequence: TGTGCCAGCAGCTTAGCGGGACAGGGGGCAGACACCGGGGAGCTGTTTTTT. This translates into CASSLAGQGADTGELFF.

The CDR3: CAWRPTGASGNTIYF. CDR3 in DNA: TGTGCCTGGAGGCCAACAGGGGCATCTGGAAACACCATATATTTT. The rearrangement joins TRBV30 to TRBJ1-3; 7 nucleotides align to TRBD1. V was pared by 3 bases and J by 1 base, with 6 bases of the junction left unmatched. CDR1 GTSNPN and CDR2 SVGIG come from the germline V gene (reference sequence). This CDR3 contains 15 residues. The full variable domain, completed using reference TRBV30 and TRBJ1-3, is SQTIHQWPATLVQPVGSPLSLECTVEGTSNPNLYWYRQAAGRGLQLLFYSVGIGQISSEVPQNLSASRPQDRQFILSSKKLLLSDSGFYLCAWRPTGASGNTIYFGEGSWLTVV.

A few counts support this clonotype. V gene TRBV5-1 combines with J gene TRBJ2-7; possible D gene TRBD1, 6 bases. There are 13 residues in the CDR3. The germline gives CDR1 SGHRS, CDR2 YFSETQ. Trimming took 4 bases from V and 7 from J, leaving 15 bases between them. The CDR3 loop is CASSGLHRDEQYF. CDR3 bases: TGCGCCAGCAGCGGCCTTCACAGGGATGAGCAGTACTTC.

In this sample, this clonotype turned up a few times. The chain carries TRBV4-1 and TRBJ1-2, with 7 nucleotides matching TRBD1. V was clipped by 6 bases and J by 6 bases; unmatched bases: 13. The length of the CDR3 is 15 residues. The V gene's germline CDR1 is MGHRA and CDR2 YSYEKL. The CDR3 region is CASSARARGSDGYTF. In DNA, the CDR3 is TGCGCCAGCAGTGCTCGGGCCAGGGGGAGTGATGGCTACACCTTC.

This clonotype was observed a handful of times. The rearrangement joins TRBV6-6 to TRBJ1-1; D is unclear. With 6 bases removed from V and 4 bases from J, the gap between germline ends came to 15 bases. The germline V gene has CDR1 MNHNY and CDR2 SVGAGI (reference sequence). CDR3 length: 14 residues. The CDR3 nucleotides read TGTGCCAGCAGGACGGACGTATCGAGCACTGAAGCTTTCTTT. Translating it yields CASRTDVSSTEAFF.

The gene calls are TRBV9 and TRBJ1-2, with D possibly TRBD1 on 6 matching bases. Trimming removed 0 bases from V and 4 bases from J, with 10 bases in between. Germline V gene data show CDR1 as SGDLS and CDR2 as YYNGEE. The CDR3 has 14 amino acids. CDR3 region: CASSVADSAYGYTF. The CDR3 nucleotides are TGTGCCAGCAGCGTAGCGGACAGTGCCTATGGCTACACCTTC.

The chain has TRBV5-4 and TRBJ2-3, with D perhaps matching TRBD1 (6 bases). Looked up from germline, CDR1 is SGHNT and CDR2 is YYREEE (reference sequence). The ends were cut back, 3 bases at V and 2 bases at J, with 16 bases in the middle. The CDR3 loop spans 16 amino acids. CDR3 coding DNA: TGTGCCAGCAGCTCCCAAGGGGGAGACTTCACAGATACGCAGTATTTT. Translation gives CASSSQGGDFTDTQYF.

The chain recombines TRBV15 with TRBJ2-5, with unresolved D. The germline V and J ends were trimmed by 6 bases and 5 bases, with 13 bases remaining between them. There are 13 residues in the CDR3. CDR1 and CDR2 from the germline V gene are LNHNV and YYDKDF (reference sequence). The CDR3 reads CATRTQVEETQYF. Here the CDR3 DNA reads TGTGCCACCAGAACGCAGGTCGAGGAGACCCAGTACTTC.

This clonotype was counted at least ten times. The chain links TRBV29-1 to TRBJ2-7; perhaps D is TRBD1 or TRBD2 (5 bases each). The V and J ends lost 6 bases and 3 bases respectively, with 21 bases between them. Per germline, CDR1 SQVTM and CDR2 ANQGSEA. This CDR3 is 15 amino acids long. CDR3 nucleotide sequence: TGCAGCGTACAAGGGGAGCCCAAGGAAATCTACGAGCAGTACTTC. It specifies CSVQGEPKEIYEQYF.

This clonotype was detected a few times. CDR3 loop: CASSQDQRGGLLAELFF. CDR3 in DNA: TGCGCCAGCAGCCAAGACCAGCGGGGGGGCTTACTGGCGGAGCTGTTTTTT. The rearrangement uses TRBV4-1 and TRBJ2-2, with 10 bases that match TRBD2. Germline V gives CDR1 MGHRA, CDR2 YSYEKL. The J segment lost 10 bases and the V segment lost 0 bases, leaving 11 bases of the junction unmatched. There are 17 residues in the CDR3.

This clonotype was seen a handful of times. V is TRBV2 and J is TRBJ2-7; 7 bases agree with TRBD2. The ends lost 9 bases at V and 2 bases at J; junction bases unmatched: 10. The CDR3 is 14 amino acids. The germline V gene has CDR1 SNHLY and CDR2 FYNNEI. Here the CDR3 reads CARSSGRTTYEQYF. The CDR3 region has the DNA TGTGCCAGAAGCTCCGGGAGGACGACCTACGAGCAGTACTTC. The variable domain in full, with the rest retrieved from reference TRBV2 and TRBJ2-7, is EPEVTQTPSHQVTQMGQEVILRCVPISNHLYFYWYRQILGQKVEFLVSFYNNEISEKSEIFDDQFSVERPDGSNFTLKIRSTKLEDSAMYFCARSSGRTTYEQYFGPGTRLTVT.

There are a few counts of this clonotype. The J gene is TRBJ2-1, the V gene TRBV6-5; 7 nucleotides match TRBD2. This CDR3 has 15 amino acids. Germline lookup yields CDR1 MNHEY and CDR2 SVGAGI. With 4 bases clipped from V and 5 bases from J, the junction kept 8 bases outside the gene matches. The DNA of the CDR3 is TGTGCCAGCAGTTCACCGGCGGGAGTCGACAATGAGCAGTTCTTC. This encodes CASSSPAGVDNEQFF.

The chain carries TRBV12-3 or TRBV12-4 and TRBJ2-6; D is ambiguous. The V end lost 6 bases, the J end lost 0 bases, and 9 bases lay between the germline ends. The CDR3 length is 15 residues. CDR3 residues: CASRSEASGANVLTF. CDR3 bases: TGTGCCAGCAGATCAGAAGCCTCTGGGGCCAACGTCCTGACTTTC.

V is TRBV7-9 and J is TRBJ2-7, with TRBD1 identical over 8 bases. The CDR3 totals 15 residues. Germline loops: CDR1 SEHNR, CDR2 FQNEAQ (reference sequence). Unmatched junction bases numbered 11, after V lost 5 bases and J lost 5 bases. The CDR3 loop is CASSTPSGGVDEQYF. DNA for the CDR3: TGTGCCAGCAGCACCCCCTCAGGGGGCGTTGACGAGCAGTACTTC.

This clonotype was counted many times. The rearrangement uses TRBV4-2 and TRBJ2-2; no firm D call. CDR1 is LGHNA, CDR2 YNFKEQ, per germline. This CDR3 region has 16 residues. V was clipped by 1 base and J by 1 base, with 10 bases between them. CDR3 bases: TGTGCCAGCAGCCAAGGGGATAGCAGGAACACCGGGGAGCTGTTTTTT. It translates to CASSQGDSRNTGELFF.

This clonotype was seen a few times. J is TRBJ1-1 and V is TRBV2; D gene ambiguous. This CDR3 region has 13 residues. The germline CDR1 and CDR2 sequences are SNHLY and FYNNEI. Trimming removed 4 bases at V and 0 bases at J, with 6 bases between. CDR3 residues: CASSVSVNTEAFF. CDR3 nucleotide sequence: TGTGCCAGCAGTGTTTCAGTGAACACTGAAGCTTTCTTT.

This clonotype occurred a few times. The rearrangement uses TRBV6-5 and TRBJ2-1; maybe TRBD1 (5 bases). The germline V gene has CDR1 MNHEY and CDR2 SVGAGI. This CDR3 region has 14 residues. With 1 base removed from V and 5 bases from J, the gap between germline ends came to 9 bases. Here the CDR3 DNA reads TGTGCCAGCAGTTACTTGGGGCAGAACAATGAGCAGTTCTTC. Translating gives CASSYLGQNNEQFF.

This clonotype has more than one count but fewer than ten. The CDR3 protein is CASSFGAGNSPLHF. CDR3 DNA: TGTGCCAGCAGTTTCGGGGCTGGCAATTCACCCCTCCACTTT. This chain links TRBV12-3 or TRBV12-4 with TRBJ1-6; D perhaps matches TRBD1 (5 bases). This CDR3 comprises 14 residues. V lost 3 bases and J 7 bases, leaving 10 bases between the germline ends.